Sequencing of this T cell receptor (beta chain) was carried out in a study of cytomegalovirus exposure and HLA in healthy donors. Across the whole study: An earlier analysis identified 120 million or so unique TCR beta sequences in 150 million to 200 million T cells.

General study results and limits: Indistinguishable V segments, including TRBV6-2 and TRBV6-3, were excluded. There were about 160 TCR beta chains listed as cytomegalovirus-associated.

Use of 60 Vbeta and 13 Jbeta primers characterized the PCR. The table came from immunoSEQ multiplex PCR; TCRdb's copy has only in-frame clones and leaves some out. The sample lists some 110,000 clones, over 75% occurring once. The CDR3 length is 13 residues. Germline V lookup: CDR1 GTSNPN, CDR2 SVGIG (reference sequence). With 7 bases removed from V and 2 bases from J, the gap between germline ends came to 11 bases. The donors gave bone marrow, and they were healthy. A remark on this clone: Its antigen is unknown.

The genes are TRBV30 and TRBJ1-4; D perhaps matches TRBD1 (6 bases). The TCR originated in a man aged 25 to 40 in good health and CMV-seronegative. Sequenced sample: PBMCs. As DNA, the CDR3 is TGTGCCTCCGGGAGGGGGACTAATGAAAAACTGTTTTTT. The encoded protein is CASGRGTNEKLFF.